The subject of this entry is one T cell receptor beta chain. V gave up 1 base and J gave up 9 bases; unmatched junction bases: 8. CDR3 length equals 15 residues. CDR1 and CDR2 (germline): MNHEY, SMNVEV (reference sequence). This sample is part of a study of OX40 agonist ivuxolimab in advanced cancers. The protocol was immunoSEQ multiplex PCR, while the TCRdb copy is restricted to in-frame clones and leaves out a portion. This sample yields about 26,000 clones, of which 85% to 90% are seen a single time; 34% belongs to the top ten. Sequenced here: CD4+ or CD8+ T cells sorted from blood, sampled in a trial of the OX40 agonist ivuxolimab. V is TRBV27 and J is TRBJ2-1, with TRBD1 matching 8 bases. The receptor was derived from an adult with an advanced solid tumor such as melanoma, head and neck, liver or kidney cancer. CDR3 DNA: TGTGCCAGCAGTTTATTGGGGACAGGCTTCGGTGAGCAGTTCTTC. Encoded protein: CASSLLGTGFGEQFF.